The clone carrying this T cell receptor beta chain occurred a few times. The V gene end was trimmed by 6 bases and the J gene end by 5 bases; junction bases not matched to a gene: 11. The germline V gene encodes CDR1 MNHEY and CDR2 SVGAGI. The CDR3 runs 15 residues. As handled by the study authors: Estimation of nucleated cell counts was performed using reference gene primer amplification. Using immunoSEQ multiplex PCR, the repertoire was profiled, and TCRdb retains in-frame clones only, with some absent. The V and J calls and clone size were taken over from that table, and D and trimming were inferred from the DNA. Of 15,000 to 20,000 clones listed, approximately 89% are singletons. The record originates from a study of blood T cell repertoires in COVID-19. The overall study: COVID-19 samples from acute and convalescent phases originated in the United States, Italy and Spain.

The rearrangement uses TRBV6-5 and TRBJ2-7; the match to TRBD2 covers 9 bases. This TCR derives from a man in his 60s with active COVID-19. Sequencing was performed on peripheral blood. The CDR3 DNA follows: TGTGCCAGCAGAGACCCGGCTAGCGGGGCGGACGAGCAGTACTTC. Translating gives CASRDPASGADEQYF.